This entry lists 16 T cell receptor beta chains sequenced from one sample in a study of blood T cell repertoires in COVID-19. TCRdb's table, derived via immunoSEQ multiplex PCR, lists solely in-frame clones and lacks some. The top ten hold roughly 45% of the sample, which has 110,000 to 150,000 clones, around 82% seen once. Specimen: peripheral blood. Source of these receptors: a human donor in a cohort sampled during active COVID-19.

This clone was found a few times. The chain combines TRBV27 with TRBJ2-7; the D gene is possibly TRBD1 (6 bases). The CDR3 runs 13 residues. The V gene lost 3 bases and the J gene lost 5 bases, with 11 bases spanning the gap. Germline V lookup: CDR1 MNHEY, CDR2 SMNVEV (reference sequence). The CDR3 DNA follows: TGTGCCAGCAGTTTTCAGGGGCGGGACGAGCAGTACTTC. Amino acids: CASSFQGRDEQYF.

The rearrangement joins TRBV7-2 to TRBJ2-1; 7 bases agree with TRBD1. Germline assignment: CDR1 SGHTA and CDR2 FQGNSA. There are 14 residues in the CDR3. Germline trimming cut 4 bases from V and 7 bases from J; bases unmatched to any gene: 7. The CDR3 loop is CASSYDRVVNEQFF. CDR3 nucleotides: TGTGCCAGCAGCTACGACAGGGTAGTAAATGAGCAGTTCTTC. Together with reference TRBV7-2 and TRBJ2-1, the CDR3 gives the full variable domain: GAGVSQSPSNKVTEKGKDVELRCDPISGHTALYWYRQSLGQGLEFLIYFQGNSAPDKSGLPSDRFSAERTGGSVSTLTIQRTQQEDSAVYLCASSYDRVVNEQFFGPGTRLTVL.

This clone was seen only a few times. This same CDR3 is encoded by further DNA sequences in the sample. The rearrangement uses TRBV3-1 (or the pseudogene TRBV3-2) and TRBJ1-6, with 8 positions matching TRBD1. The CDR3 is made up of 14 amino acids. Per germline, CDR1 LGHDT and CDR2 YNNKEL (reference sequence). V was pared by 4 bases and J by 10 bases, with 6 bases of the junction left unmatched. DNA for the CDR3: TGTGCCAGCAGCCCAGGACAGGGCGGGTCACCCCTCCACTTT. This gives the protein CASSPGQGGSPLHF.

This clone has a handful of counts. V is TRBV7-9 and J is TRBJ1-1; no definite D call. CDR1 and CDR2 (germline): SEHNR, FQNEAQ (reference sequence). The CDR3 covers 13 residues. V was trimmed by 2 bases and J by 3 bases, leaving 7 bases between them. The CDR3 loop is CASSLRRDTEAFF. In nucleotides, the CDR3 is TGTGCCAGCAGCTTACGTCGGGACACTGAAGCTTTCTTT.

The rearrangement joins TRBV5-5 to TRBJ1-1, with 7 positions matching TRBD1. Germline V CDR1 and CDR2: SGHKS, YYEKEE (reference sequence). J was trimmed by 0 bases and V by 4 bases; bases with no gene match: 6. This CDR3 has 15 residues. CDR3 residues: CASSGKQGMNTEAFF. In DNA, the CDR3 is TGTGCCAGCAGCGGAAAACAGGGGATGAACACTGAAGCTTTCTTT.

V usage is TRBV7-2 and J usage is TRBJ2-3, with 7 bases identical to TRBD1. CDR1 and CDR2 from the germline V gene are SGHTA and FQGNSA. There are 12 residues in the CDR3. The ends lost 1 base at V and 9 bases at J; junction bases unmatched: 1. In DNA, the CDR3 is TGTGCCAGCAGCTTAGGACAGGGCACGCAGTATTTT. Its protein is CASSLGQGTQYF.

The chain uses TRBV29-1 and TRBJ2-3; either TRBD1 or TRBD2 may supply D (6 bases each). Trimming took off 7 bases at V and 6 bases at J, with 20 bases between the two ends. This CDR3 spans 14 amino acids. Looked up from germline, CDR1 is SQVTM and CDR2 is ANQGSEA. In DNA, the CDR3 is TGCAGCGAGGGACTGGGGGCGAGTATGGATACGCAGTATTTT. Its protein product is CSEGLGASMDTQYF.

This sequence joins TRBV4-2 and TRBJ2-5; maybe TRBD1 (5 bases). CDR1 is LGHNA and CDR2 is YNFKEQ in the germline V gene. The CDR3 runs to 15 residues. Trimming removed 3 bases from V and 3 bases from J, with 14 bases in between. CDR3: CASSQGRQGKETQYF. The CDR3 DNA reads as TGTGCCAGCAGCCAGGGTAGGCAGGGAAAAGAGACCCAGTACTTC.

The chain carries TRBV6-1 and TRBJ2-5; D is ambiguous. The CDR3 is made up of 12 amino acids. Germline V gene data show CDR1 as MNHNS and CDR2 as SASEGT. Between the trimmed V and J ends, which lost 2 bases and 5 bases, there was a span of 6 bases. Here the CDR3 reads CASSESLETQYF. The CDR3 region has the DNA TGTGCCAGCAGTGAATCTTTGGAGACCCAGTACTTC.

The chain employs TRBV14 and TRBJ2-3; D gene ambiguous. CDR3 length equals 12 residues. The germline V gene has CDR1 SGHDN and CDR2 FVKESK. The V gene lost 4 bases and the J gene lost 6 bases, with 8 bases spanning the gap. The CDR3 sequence: CASSPNGDTQYF. For the CDR3, the DNA is TGTGCCAGCAGCCCCAACGGGGATACGCAGTATTTT.

J is TRBJ2-2 and V is TRBV5-1; tentatively, D is TRBD2 (6 bases). V shed 3 bases and J shed 2 bases, with 14 bases lying between them. The length of the CDR3 is 16 residues. Germline CDR1 is SGHRS and CDR2 is YFSETQ. The CDR3 spells CASSWGDRINTGELFF. The CDR3 coding sequence is TGCGCCAGCAGCTGGGGGGATAGGATTAACACCGGGGAGCTGTTTTTT.

The V and J genes are TRBV2 and TRBJ1-2; D gene ambiguous. Germline lookup yields CDR1 SNHLY and CDR2 FYNNEI. The CDR3 sequence is 13 residues long. V gave up 7 bases and J gave up 4 bases, with 13 bases separating them. Here the CDR3 reads CASTNRVGYGYTF. The DNA of the CDR3 is TGTGCCAGCACCAACCGCGTCGGCTATGGCTACACCTTC. The entire variable domain, with the rest obtained from reference TRBV2 and TRBJ1-2, is as follows: EPEVTQTPSHQVTQMGQEVILRCVPISNHLYFYWYRQILGQKVEFLVSFYNNEISEKSEIFDDQFSVERPDGSNFTLKIRSTKLEDSAMYFCASTNRVGYGYTFGSGTRLTVV.

V and J are TRBV27 and TRBJ1-2; 9 positions agree with TRBD1. After removal of 0 bases from V and 6 bases from J, the junction contained 11 bases not matched to a gene. Germline V lookup: CDR1 MNHEY, CDR2 SMNVEV (reference sequence). The CDR3 covers 17 residues. The CDR3 sequence: CASSLSRPGQGRNGYTF. Here the CDR3 DNA reads TGTGCCAGCAGTTTATCCCGTCCGGGACAGGGACGCAATGGCTACACCTTC.

V and J are TRBV7-2 and TRBJ2-7; no clear D gene. This CDR3 is 12 amino acids long. V lost 0 bases and J 4 bases, leaving 4 bases between the germline ends. The germline CDR1 and CDR2 sequences are SGHTA and FQGNSA. The CDR3 coding sequence is TGTGCCAGCAGCTTAGCTCAGTACGAGCAGTACTTC. Translation gives CASSLAQYEQYF.

The chain carries TRBV6-5 and TRBJ1-1, with D possibly being TRBD1 (5 bases). The CDR3 contains 16 residues. V lost 0 bases, J lost 10 bases, and 21 bases lay in between. In germline, CDR1 is MNHEY, CDR2 SVGAGI. Here the CDR3 reads CASSYSRDFRTSSAFF. In nucleotides, the CDR3 is TGTGCCAGCAGTTACTCGAGAGATTTTAGGACATCGTCAGCTTTCTTT.

The chain recombines TRBV6-5 with TRBJ1-5; D gene unclear. Per germline, CDR1 MNHEY and CDR2 SVGAGI. Trimming took off 8 bases at V and 0 bases at J, with 8 bases between the two ends. The CDR3 loop spans 13 amino acids. The CDR3 coding sequence is TGTGCCAGCTCAACACGTAGCAATCAGCCCCAGCATTTT. This sequence encodes CASSTRSNQPQHF.